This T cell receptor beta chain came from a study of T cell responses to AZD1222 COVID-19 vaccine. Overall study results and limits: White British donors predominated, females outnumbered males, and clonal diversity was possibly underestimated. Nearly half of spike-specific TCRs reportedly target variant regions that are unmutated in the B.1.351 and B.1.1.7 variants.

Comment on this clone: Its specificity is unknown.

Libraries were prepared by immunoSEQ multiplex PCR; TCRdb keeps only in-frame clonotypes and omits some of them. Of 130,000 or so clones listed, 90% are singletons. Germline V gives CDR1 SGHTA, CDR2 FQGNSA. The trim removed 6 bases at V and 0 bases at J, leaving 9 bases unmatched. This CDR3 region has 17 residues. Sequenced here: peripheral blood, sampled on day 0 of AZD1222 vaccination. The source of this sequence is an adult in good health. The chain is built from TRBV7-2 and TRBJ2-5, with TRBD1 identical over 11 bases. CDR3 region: CASRGIGTGGYQETQYF. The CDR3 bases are TGTGCCAGCAGAGGGATCGGGACAGGGGGTTACCAAGAGACCCAGTACTTC.